The 17 T cell receptor beta chains below were found in one sample sequenced in a study of T cells in Graves' hyperthyroidism and ophthalmopathy. TCR beta CDR3 sequences were amplified from RNA transcripts. Primed by the HTBI set, a first-round RT-PCR was run on the TCR CDR3. One entry per CDR3 protein results from TCRdb running MiXCR on the multiplex PCR reads. The sample contains around 490,000 distinct CDR3 sequences, just under 20% of which appear only once. The source material was blood. These receptors came from a man in his forties or fifties with Graves' ophthalmopathy.

This clonotype was detected a few times. CDR3 sequence reads: CASSYSTGQGWYF. The CDR3 DNA reads TGTGCCAGCAGTTACTCGACGGGACAGGGGTGGTACTTC. The V gene is TRBV6-5, the J gene TRBJ2-4, with TRBD1 matching over 10 bases. The V gene's germline CDR1 is MNHEY and CDR2 SVGAGI. The CDR3 extends over 13 amino acids. The V segment lost 0 bases and the J segment 15 bases; nucleotides outside the gene matches: 5.

This clonotype was counted between two and nine times. V usage is TRBV10-1 and J usage is TRBJ2-3; D unclear. This CDR3 spans 15 amino acids. Looked up from germline, CDR1 is WNHNN and CDR2 is SYGVQD (reference sequence). V was trimmed by 0 bases and J by 2 bases, leaving 9 bases between them. The CDR3: CASSESVSPTDTQYF. CDR3 sequence (DNA): TGCGCCAGCAGTGAGTCAGTATCCCCCACAGATACGCAGTATTTT.

This chain links TRBV6-2 or TRBV6-3 with TRBJ2-7; 14 nucleotides align to TRBD2. The germline V gene encodes CDR1 MNHEY and CDR2 SVGEGT. The J segment lost 5 bases and the V segment lost 6 bases, leaving 6 bases of the junction unmatched. The CDR3 loop spans 15 amino acids. CDR3 loop: CASRHGTSGRNEQYF. The DNA for the CDR3 is TGTGCCAGCAGACACGGGACTAGCGGGAGAAACGAGCAGTACTTC.

This clonotype occurred a few times. This chain joins TRBV20-1 and TRBJ2-7; the D is unclear. CDR3 length equals 12 residues. The germline V and J ends were trimmed by 3 bases and 7 bases, with 13 bases remaining between them. Germline CDR1 is DFQATT and CDR2 is SNEGSKA (reference sequence). The CDR3 protein is CSARTLYDEQYF. The CDR3 coding sequence is TGCAGTGCTAGGACTCTCTACGATGAGCAGTACTTC.

This clonotype was counted a few times. The chain is built from TRBV18 and TRBJ1-2, with a weak D call TRBD1 (6 bases). The CDR3 is 18 residues long. The V and J ends lost 1 base and 4 bases respectively, with 22 bases between them. Germline V gene data show CDR1 as KGHSH and CDR2 as LQKENI. This CDR3 is CASSPLGQAGYGGYGYTF. The CDR3 nucleotides are TGTGCCAGCTCACCACTGGGACAAGCGGGCTATGGCGGCTATGGCTACACCTTC.

A few counts support this clonotype. A much larger clone is a single base away; this may be a read error. The chain employs TRBV6-6 and TRBJ2-7, with D perhaps matching TRBD1 or TRBD2 (5 bases each). Looked up from germline, CDR1 is MNHNY and CDR2 is SVGAGI (reference sequence). CDR3 length equals 13 residues. Trimming stripped 0 bases from V and 3 bases from J, with 6 bases between. This CDR3 is CASSYSGDYEQYF. CDR3 coding DNA: TGTGCCAGCAGTTACTCGGGGGACTACGAGCAGTACTTC.

There are a few counts of this clonotype. The rearrangement joins TRBV10-3 to TRBJ1-1, with unresolved D. Germline V gene sequence: CDR1 ENHRY, CDR2 SYGVKD. V shed 4 bases and J shed 8 bases, with 11 bases lying between them. The CDR3 is made up of 12 amino acids. The CDR3, as DNA: TGTGCCATCAGTGGGGGAAGCATGGAAGCTTTCTTT. Translation: CAISGGSMEAFF.

The rearrangement links TRBV5-1 to TRBJ1-2; D is ambiguous. The CDR3 has 16 amino acids. Germline assignment: CDR1 SGHRS and CDR2 YFSETQ. Trimming left V 4 bases short and J 0 bases short, with 16 bases between. CDR3 DNA sequence: TGCGCCAGCAGCCCTGCGGGCGGCAGAGCTAACTATGGCTACACCTTC. Its translation: CASSPAGGRANYGYTF. The full variable domain, rest sourced from reference TRBV5-1 and TRBJ1-2, is KAGVTQTPRYLIKTRGQQVTLSCSPISGHRSVSWYQQTPGQGLQFLFEYFSETQRNKGNFPGRFSGRQFSNSRSEMNVSTLELGDSALYLCASSPAGGRANYGYTFGSGTRLTVV.

This clonotype was detected only a few times. The chain combines TRBV6-1 with TRBJ2-1, with 8 bases identical to TRBD2. The CDR3 extends over 17 amino acids. The germline V gene encodes CDR1 MNHNS and CDR2 SASEGT. V trimming: 5 bases; J trimming: 2 bases; junction bases outside the gene matches: 11. The CDR3 nucleotides are TGTGCCAGCAGTTCCCTGGTTCGAGCGGGAGCCTACAATGAGCAGTTCTTC. Translation gives CASSSLVRAGAYNEQFF.

This clonotype was seen repeatedly, ten times or more. The V gene is TRBV5-1, the J gene TRBJ2-7; 9 nucleotides agree with TRBD2. This CDR3 spans 15 amino acids. Germline values: CDR1 SGHRS, CDR2 YFSETQ. The trim removed 1 base at V and 5 bases at J, leaving 7 bases unmatched. The CDR3 bases are TGCGCCAGCAGCTTGAGGTCCGCTAGCGGGGACGAGCAGTACTTC. Residues: CASSLRSASGDEQYF. Based on the CDR3 plus reference TRBV5-1 and TRBJ2-7, the full variable domain is KAGVTQTPRYLIKTRGQQVTLSCSPISGHRSVSWYQQTPGQGLQFLFEYFSETQRNKGNFPGRFSGRQFSNSRSEMNVSTLELGDSALYLCASSLRSASGDEQYFGPGTRLTVT.

This sequence joins TRBV7-9 and TRBJ1-2; possible D gene TRBD1, 6 bases. Germline V gives CDR1 SEHNR, CDR2 FQNEAQ (reference sequence). CDR3 length: 14 amino acids. The V and J ends lost 4 bases and 2 bases respectively, with 11 bases between them. The CDR3 reads CASSSDSANYGYTF. The CDR3 DNA reads TGTGCCAGCAGCTCGGACAGCGCAAACTATGGCTACACCTTC.

V is TRBV20-1 and J is TRBJ2-7; D call uncertain. The CDR3 spans 13 residues. The ends were cut back, 4 bases at V and 4 bases at J, with 14 bases in the middle. CDR1 is DFQATT and CDR2 is SNEGSKA in the germline V gene (reference sequence). CDR3 region: CSATRHSTYEQYF. The DNA for the CDR3 is TGCAGTGCTACCCGACACTCAACTTACGAGCAGTACTTC.

This clonotype was picked up many times. This chain connects TRBV2 to TRBJ2-7; a possible D gene is TRBD1 (6 bases). Germline CDR1 SNHLY, CDR2 FYNNEI. The CDR3 runs 14 residues. Trimming stripped 4 bases from V and 4 bases from J, with 14 bases between. The DNA for the CDR3 is TGTGCCAGCAGTGCCTCCCGGGACAAGTACGAGCAGTACTTC. Its protein is CASSASRDKYEQYF.

This clonotype occurred many times. The chain combines TRBV4-1 with TRBJ1-1, with D possibly being TRBD1 (5 bases). The V gene lost 0 bases and the J gene lost 6 bases, with 20 bases spanning the gap. The CDR3 runs 17 residues. Germline V lookup: CDR1 MGHRA, CDR2 YSYEKL. The CDR3 spells CASSQDLSGAQGAEAFF. In DNA, the CDR3 is TGCGCCAGCAGCCAAGATCTTTCCGGGGCCCAAGGGGCTGAAGCTTTCTTT.

This clonotype was detected a few times. V is TRBV9 and J is TRBJ2-3; TRBD2 is a possible D gene (6 bases). Germline CDR1 reads SGDLS; CDR2 reads YYNGEE. The CDR3 totals 16 residues. Trimming left V 4 bases short and J 2 bases short, with 17 bases between. The CDR3 protein is CASSPAGTLYTDTQYF. The CDR3 DNA reads as TGTGCCAGCAGCCCGGCCGGGACTCTATACACAGATACGCAGTATTTT. Supplemented by reference TRBV9 and TRBJ2-3, the full variable domain reads DSGVTQTPKHLITATGQRVTLRCSPRSGDLSVYWYQQSLDQGLQFLIQYYNGEERAKGNILERFSAQQFPDLHSELNLSSLELGDSALYFCASSPAGTLYTDTQYFGPGTRLTVL.

This clonotype has just a few counts. A much more abundant neighbour one base away suggests this may be a read error. The chain employs TRBV20-1 and TRBJ1-2, with D possibly matching TRBD1 (5 bases). V shed 3 bases and J shed 2 bases, with 10 bases lying between them. The CDR3 contains 13 residues. The V gene's germline CDR1 is DFQATT and CDR2 SNEGSKA (reference sequence). CDR3: CSASQGLNYGYTF. The CDR3 DNA reads as TGCAGTGCTAGTCAGGGTCTGAACTATGGCTACACCTTC.

V is TRBV5-1 and J is TRBJ2-5, with D tentatively TRBD2 (6 bases). V shed 1 base and J shed 2 bases, with 12 bases lying between them. The germline V gene has CDR1 SGHRS and CDR2 YFSETQ. This CDR3 has 15 residues. This CDR3 reads CASSLRRGRQETQYF. CDR3 coding DNA: TGCGCCAGCAGCTTGAGGCGGGGAAGGCAAGAGACCCAGTACTTC.